This T cell receptor (beta chain) was captured by sequencing in a study of cytomegalovirus exposure and HLA in healthy donors. General study findings and limits: The study dropped some indistinguishable V segments, TRBV6-2 and TRBV6-3 among them.

The PCR used 60 Vbeta and 13 Jbeta primers. Libraries were prepared by immunoSEQ multiplex PCR; TCRdb keeps only in-frame clonotypes and omits some of them. The table lists 130,000 or so clones, with around 1.5% in the top ten. As concerns this clone: Its target is unknown.

The length of the CDR3 is 18 residues. Trimming removed 3 bases from V and 0 bases from J; junction bases left unmatched: 6. Germline V lookup: CDR1 SGHTA, CDR2 FQGNSA. What was sequenced was PBMCs. This sequence was found in a woman aged 40-49 years in good health and CMV-seronegative. V gene TRBV7-2 combines with J gene TRBJ2-3, with 13 bases fitting TRBD2. CDR3 nucleotides: TGTGCCAGCAGCTTCAGACTAGCGGGGGGCCCCAGCACAGATACGCAGTATTTT. Its translation: CASSFRLAGGPSTDTQYF.